A single count supports the clone carrying this TCR beta chain. Original handling: Amplified reference gene primers provided the basis for estimating nucleated cell counts. Produced via immunoSEQ multiplex PCR; TCRdb's table is partial and in-frame only. From that table come the V and J calls and clone size; the DNA was used to work out D and trimming. The sample shows about 480,000 clones, nearly 90% of them seen only once. This sample is drawn from a study of blood T cell repertoires in COVID-19. Study-wide background: Collection of acute and convalescent COVID-19 samples took place in the United States, Italy and Spain.

Patients from Seattle were sampled longitudinally, starting during active infection. Germline V gene lookup returns CDR1 GTSNPN and CDR2 SVGIG (reference sequence). Trimming removed 3 bases at V and 5 bases at J, with 7 bases between. This CDR3 spans 11 amino acids. The genes are TRBV30 and TRBJ2-5; no clear D. The sequenced sample was peripheral blood. The origin of this receptor is a man younger than 30 with COVID-19, enrolled during active disease. Here the CDR3 reads CAWSPGETQYF. In DNA, the CDR3 is TGTGCCTGGAGCCCCGGGGAGACCCAGTACTTC.